This record concerns one T cell receptor beta chain sequence. TCRdb's copy holds only in-frame clones and misses some; the assay was immunoSEQ multiplex PCR. The repertoire holds about 72,000 clones, with less than 95% as singletons. The data derive from a study of siplizumab effects on memory and regulatory T cells. The V end was cut by 5 bases, the J end by 1 base, with 14 bases between. CDR3 length: 15 residues. From germline, CDR1 is LNHDA and CDR2 SQIVND (reference sequence). J is TRBJ1-1 and V is TRBV19; the D gene is possibly TRBD1 (5 bases). The TCR sequence derives from a human donor in good health. Source material: CD8+ T cells sorted from blood. In nucleotides, the CDR3 is TGTGCCAGTAGTCCCGGGACCGGGGGGAACACTGAAGCTTTCTTT. Translated, it gives CASSPGTGGNTEAFF.